The rows below give T cell receptor beta chains drawn from one sample of a study of vaccination and CD4 T cells after COVID-19. TCRdb reprocessed the PCR reads via MiXCR and lists one record per CDR3 protein. The sample comprises around 25,000 distinct CDR3 sequences, approximately 28% of which are singletons, and 7.1% rests with the top ten. Antigen specificity for these receptors is unknown. Sequencing was performed on CD4+ T cells from blood, cultured in vitro, taken about 7 months after SARS-CoV-2 vaccination. These receptors were collected from a human donor who had recovered from COVID-19. The CDR3 runs from the conserved cysteine through the conserved F or W. A D gene is named only where the DNA matches it firmly. Clone size appears in some rows only: once, few, many, or a class for an expanded clone.

TRBD2 . TRBJ2-7 TRBV4-1 TGCGCCAGCAGCCAACCAACCCGGGACTACGACGAGCAGTACTTC CASSQPTRDYDEQYF
. . TRBJ2-7 TRBV30 TGTGCCTGGAGGTCAACGGGGGGCAGTTCCGACGAGCAGTACTTC CAWRSTGGSSDEQYF
. few TRBJ1-1 TRBV7-3 TGTGCCAGCAGTTTAAGGTTACACAGTACTGAAGCTTTCTTT CASSLRLHSTEAFF
. few TRBJ1-5 TRBV6-2/TRBV6-3 TGTGCCAGCAGTGACCAACCGAATCAGCCCCAGCATTTT CASSDQPNQPQHF
TRBD1 . TRBJ2-7 TRBV20-1 TGCAGTGCTAGAGAGATTCGACAGGGTTACGAGCAGTACTTC CSAREIRQGYEQYF
TRBD2 . TRBJ2-1 TRBV14 TGTGCCAGCAGCCAATTAGAGGGAGGGCCGGGCAATGAGCAGTTCTTC CASSQLEGGPGNEQFF
. . TRBJ2-7 TRBV5-1 TGCGCCAGCAGCGGGGACGCGGGTTACGAGCAGTACTTC CASSGDAGYEQYF
. few TRBJ2-7 TRBV28 TGTGCCAGCAGTTTCGCCTCCTTAGGAGAGCAGTACTTC CASSFASLGEQYF
TRBD2 few TRBJ2-2 TRBV20-1 TGCAGTGCTAGCCTTAGCGGGAGGGCCAGGGACACCGGGGAGCTGTTTTTT CSASLSGRARDTGELFF
TRBD2 many TRBJ2-3 TRBV6-4 TGTGCCAGCAGTGACTCGCGGGAGACAGATACGCAGTATTTT CASSDSRETDTQYF
TRBD1 . TRBJ1-4 TRBV7-2 TGTGCCAGCAGCTCGGACAGGGTTGAAAAACTGTTTTTT CASSSDRVEKLFF
. few TRBJ2-5 TRBV28 TGTGCCAGCGCCCCTCCCCAGAGCCGGGAGACCCAGTACTTC CASAPPQSRETQYF
. few TRBJ2-7 TRBV10-3 TGTGCCATCAGTGAGTGGGACGAGCAGTACTTC CAISEWDEQYF
. . TRBJ2-7 TRBV5-1 TGCGCCAGCAGCCTCGGTGTCTACGAGCAGTACTTC CASSLGVYEQYF
. . TRBJ2-2 TRBV28 TGTGCCAGCAGTTTAAGTGAGGCGAACACCGGGGAGCTGTTTTTT CASSLSEANTGELFF
. . TRBJ2-3 TRBV20-1 TGCAGTGCTAATGGCGGGATTGCGAGCACAGATACGCAGTATTTT CSANGGIASTDTQYF
TRBD1 . TRBJ1-2 TRBV5-4 TGTGCCAGCAGCGGGGACAGGGGTTCCATTGGCTACACCTTC CASSGDRGSIGYTF
. . TRBJ1-5 TRBV20-1 TGCAGCGCCCGTGGTAGGGGCAATCAGCCCCAGCATTTT CSARGRGNQPQHF
. once TRBJ2-3 TRBV6-5 TGTGCCAGCAGTTACTCGCGCTTAGCGCCTAGCACAGATACGCAGTATTTT CASSYSRLAPSTDTQYF
. few TRBJ1-1 TRBV28 TGTGCCAGCAGTTTTAGTCTGGGGTCCCTTAAGGTCACTGAAGCTTTCTTT CASSFSLGSLKVTEAFF
TRBD2 . TRBJ2-4 TRBV7-9 TGTGCCAGCAGCTACCTTACTGGACTAGCGGGAGGTGGGAACATTCAGTACTTC CASSYLTGLAGGGNIQYF
TRBD2 . TRBJ2-7 TRBV4-1 TGCGCCAGCAGCCAAGGGAGGGCTAGCGGGAGCTACGAGCAGTACTTC CASSQGRASGSYEQYF
. few TRBJ2-3 TRBV10-3 TGTGCCATCGGGGGGAGCACAGATACGCAGTATTTT CAIGGSTDTQYF
. . TRBJ1-2 TRBV28 TGTGCCAGCAGTCCCGGTAGGAGCTATGGCTACACCTTC CASSPGRSYGYTF
. . TRBJ1-3 TRBV20-1 TGCAGTGCTAGAGATCGATCCAGAGCTCGTGGAAACACCATATATTTT CSARDRSRARGNTIYF
. . TRBJ1-2 TRBV20-1 TGCAGTGGCGACCCGGTCAGCGGCTATGGCTACACCTTC CSGDPVSGYGYTF
TRBD2 once TRBJ2-1 TRBV7-8 TGTGCCAGCAGCCCTAGCGGGAGGGCCCGCGGTGAGCAGTTCTTC CASSPSGRARGEQFF
TRBD1 . TRBJ1-2 TRBV7-9 TGTGCCAGCAGTTCCACAGGGGGCGAGACCTATGGCTACACCTTC CASSSTGGETYGYTF
. . TRBJ2-7 TRBV7-2 TGTGCCAGCAGCTTAGATGGCTCTATGGTCTACGAGCAGTACTTC CASSLDGSMVYEQYF
TRBD1 few TRBJ2-1 TRBV24-1 TGTGCCACCAGTGGGACAGGCTACTCCTACAATGAGCAGTTCTTC CATSGTGYSYNEQFF
. . TRBJ2-3 TRBV7-9 TGTGCCAGCACTGCCAGACGAGCAGATACGCAGTATTTT CASTARRADTQYF
. . TRBJ2-5 TRBV4-2 TGTGCCAGCAGCCCCCAAATGAGGTGGGCGGGGGAGACCCAGTACTTC CASSPQMRWAGETQYF
. . TRBJ1-5 TRBV15 TGTGCCACCAGCAGGAATCCGGGACACAAGAATCAGCCCCAGCATTTT CATSRNPGHKNQPQHF
. . TRBJ2-1 TRBV4-3 TGCGCCAGCAGCCAACTGGACGTCAATGAGCAGTTCTTC CASSQLDVNEQFF
. . TRBJ2-1 TRBV6-2/TRBV6-3 TGTGCCAGCAGTTACCTAGGACAGTCCAATGAGCAGTTCTTC CASSYLGQSNEQFF
. few TRBJ2-7 TRBV20-1 TGCAGTGCTAGCCCCCTCTCCCAGGCTTCTTACGAGCAGTACTTC CSASPLSQASYEQYF